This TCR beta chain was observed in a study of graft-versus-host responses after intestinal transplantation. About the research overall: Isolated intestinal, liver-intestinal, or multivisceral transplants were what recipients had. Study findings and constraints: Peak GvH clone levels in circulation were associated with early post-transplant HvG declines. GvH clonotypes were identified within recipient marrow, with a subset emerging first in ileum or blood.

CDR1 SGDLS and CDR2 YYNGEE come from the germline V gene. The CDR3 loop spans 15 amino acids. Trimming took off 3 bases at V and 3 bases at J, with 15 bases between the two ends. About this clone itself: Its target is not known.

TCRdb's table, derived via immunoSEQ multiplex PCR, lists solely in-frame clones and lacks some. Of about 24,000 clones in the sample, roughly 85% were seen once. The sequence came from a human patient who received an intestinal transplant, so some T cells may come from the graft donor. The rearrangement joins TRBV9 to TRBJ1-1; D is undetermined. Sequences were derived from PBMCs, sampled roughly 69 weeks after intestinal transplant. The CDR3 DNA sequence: TGTGCCAGCAGCGAGACAACCGCCAGGTACACTGAAGCTTTCTTT. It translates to CASSETTARYTEAFF.